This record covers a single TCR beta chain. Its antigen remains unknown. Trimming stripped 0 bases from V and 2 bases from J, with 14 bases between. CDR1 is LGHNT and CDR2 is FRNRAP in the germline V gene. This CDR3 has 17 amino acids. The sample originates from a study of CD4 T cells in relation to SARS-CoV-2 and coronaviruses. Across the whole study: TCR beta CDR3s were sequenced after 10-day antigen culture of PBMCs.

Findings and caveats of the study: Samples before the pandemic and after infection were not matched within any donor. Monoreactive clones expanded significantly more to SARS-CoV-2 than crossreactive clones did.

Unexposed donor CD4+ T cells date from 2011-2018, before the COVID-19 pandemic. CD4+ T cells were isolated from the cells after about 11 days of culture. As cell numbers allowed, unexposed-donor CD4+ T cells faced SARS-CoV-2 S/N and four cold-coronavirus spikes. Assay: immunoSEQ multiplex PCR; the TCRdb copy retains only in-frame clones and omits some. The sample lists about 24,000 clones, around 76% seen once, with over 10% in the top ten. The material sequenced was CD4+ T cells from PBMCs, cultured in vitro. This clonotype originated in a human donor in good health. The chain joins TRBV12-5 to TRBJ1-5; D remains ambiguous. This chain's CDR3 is CASGLVQYRRGNQPQHF. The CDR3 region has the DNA TGTGCTAGTGGTTTGGTTCAATACCGGAGGGGCAATCAGCCCCAGCATTTT.